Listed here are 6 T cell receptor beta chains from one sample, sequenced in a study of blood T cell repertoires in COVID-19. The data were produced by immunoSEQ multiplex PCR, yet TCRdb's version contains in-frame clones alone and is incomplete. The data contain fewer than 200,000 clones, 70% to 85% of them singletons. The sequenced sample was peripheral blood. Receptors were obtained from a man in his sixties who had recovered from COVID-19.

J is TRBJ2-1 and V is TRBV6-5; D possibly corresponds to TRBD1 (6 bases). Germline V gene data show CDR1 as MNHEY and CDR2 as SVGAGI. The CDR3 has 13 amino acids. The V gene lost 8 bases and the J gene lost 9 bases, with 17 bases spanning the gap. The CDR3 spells CASARAGVSEQFF. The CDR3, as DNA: TGTGCCAGCGCCCGGGCAGGGGTAAGTGAGCAGTTCTTC.

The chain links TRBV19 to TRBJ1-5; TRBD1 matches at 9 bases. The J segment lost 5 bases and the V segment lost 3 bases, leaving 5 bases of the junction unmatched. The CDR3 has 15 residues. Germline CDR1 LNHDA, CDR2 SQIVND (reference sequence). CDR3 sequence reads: CASSMDRGGDQPQHF. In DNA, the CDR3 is TGTGCCAGTAGTATGGACAGGGGAGGCGATCAGCCCCAGCATTTT.

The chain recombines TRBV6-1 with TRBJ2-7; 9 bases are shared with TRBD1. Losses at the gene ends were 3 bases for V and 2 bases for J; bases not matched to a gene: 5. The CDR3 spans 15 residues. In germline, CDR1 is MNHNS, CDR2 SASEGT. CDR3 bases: TGTGCCAGCAGTGAGGGACAGGGTTCACCCTACGAGCAGTACTTC. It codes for CASSEGQGSPYEQYF.

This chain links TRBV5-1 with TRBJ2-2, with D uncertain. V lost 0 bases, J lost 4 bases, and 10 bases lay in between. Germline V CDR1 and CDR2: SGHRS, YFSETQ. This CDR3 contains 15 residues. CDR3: CASSLEQSSTGELFF. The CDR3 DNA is TGCGCCAGCAGCTTGGAACAGAGTAGCACCGGGGAGCTGTTTTTT.

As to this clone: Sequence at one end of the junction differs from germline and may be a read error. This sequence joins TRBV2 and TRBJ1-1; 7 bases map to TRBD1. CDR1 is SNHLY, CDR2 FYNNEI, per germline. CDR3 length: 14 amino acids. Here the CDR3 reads CASKEQGPGTEVFF. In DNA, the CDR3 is TGTGCCAGCAAAGAACAGGGGCCGGGCACTGAAGTTTTCTTT. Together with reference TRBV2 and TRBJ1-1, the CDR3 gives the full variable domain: EPEVTQTPSHQVTQMGQEVILRCVPISNHLYFYWYRQILGQKVEFLVSFYNNEISEKSEIFDDQFSVERPDGSNFTLKIRSTKLEDSAMYFCASKEQGPGTEVFFGQGTRLTVV.

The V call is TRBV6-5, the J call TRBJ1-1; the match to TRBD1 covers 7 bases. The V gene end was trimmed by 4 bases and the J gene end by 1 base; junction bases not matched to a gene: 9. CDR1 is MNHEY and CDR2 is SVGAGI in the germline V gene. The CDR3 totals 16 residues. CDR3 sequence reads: CASSSPGTVTNTEAFF. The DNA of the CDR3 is TGTGCCAGCAGTTCGCCCGGGACAGTAACGAACACTGAAGCTTTCTTT.